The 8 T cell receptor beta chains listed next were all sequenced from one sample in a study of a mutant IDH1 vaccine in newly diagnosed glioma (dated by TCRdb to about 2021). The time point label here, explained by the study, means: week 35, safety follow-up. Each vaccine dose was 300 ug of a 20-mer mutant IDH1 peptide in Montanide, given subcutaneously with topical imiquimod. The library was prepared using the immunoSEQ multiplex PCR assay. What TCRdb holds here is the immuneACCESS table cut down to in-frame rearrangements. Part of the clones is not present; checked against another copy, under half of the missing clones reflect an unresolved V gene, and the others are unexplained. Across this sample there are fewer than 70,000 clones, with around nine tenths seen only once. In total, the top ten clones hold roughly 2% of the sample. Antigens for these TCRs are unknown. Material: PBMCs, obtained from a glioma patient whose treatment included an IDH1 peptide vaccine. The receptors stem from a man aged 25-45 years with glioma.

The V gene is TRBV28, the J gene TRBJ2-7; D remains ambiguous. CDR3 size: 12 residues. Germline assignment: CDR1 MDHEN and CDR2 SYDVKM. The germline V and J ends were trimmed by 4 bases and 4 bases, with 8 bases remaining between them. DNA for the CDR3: TGTGCCAGCAGTTCAACAGCGTACGAGCAGTACTTC. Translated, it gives CASSSTAYEQYF.

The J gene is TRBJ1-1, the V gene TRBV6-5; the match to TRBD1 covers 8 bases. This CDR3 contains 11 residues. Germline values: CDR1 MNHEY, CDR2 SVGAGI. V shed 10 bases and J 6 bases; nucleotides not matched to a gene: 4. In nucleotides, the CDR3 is TGTGCCACCGGACAGGGAGCTGAAGCTTTCTTT. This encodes CATGQGAEAFF.

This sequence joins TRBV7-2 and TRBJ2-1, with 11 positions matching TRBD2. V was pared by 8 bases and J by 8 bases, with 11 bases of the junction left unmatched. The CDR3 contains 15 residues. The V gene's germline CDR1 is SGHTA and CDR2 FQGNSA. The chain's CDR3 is CASQPRLAGIYEQFF. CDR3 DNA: TGTGCCAGCCAACCTCGACTAGCGGGGATATATGAGCAGTTCTTC.

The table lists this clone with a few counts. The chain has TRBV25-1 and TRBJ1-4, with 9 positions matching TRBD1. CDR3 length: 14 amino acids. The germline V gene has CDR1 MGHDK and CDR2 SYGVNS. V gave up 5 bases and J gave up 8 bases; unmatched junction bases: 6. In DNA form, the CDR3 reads TGTGCCAGCAGTAAGGGACAGGGAAGGGAAAAACTGTTTTTT. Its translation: CASSKGQGREKLFF.

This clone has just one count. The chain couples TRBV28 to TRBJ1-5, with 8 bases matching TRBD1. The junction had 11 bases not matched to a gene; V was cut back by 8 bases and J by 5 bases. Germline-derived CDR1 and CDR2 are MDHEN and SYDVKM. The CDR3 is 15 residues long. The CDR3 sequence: CASRYRGRGDQPQHF. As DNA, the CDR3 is TGTGCCAGCCGATACAGGGGGAGGGGTGATCAGCCCCAGCATTTT.

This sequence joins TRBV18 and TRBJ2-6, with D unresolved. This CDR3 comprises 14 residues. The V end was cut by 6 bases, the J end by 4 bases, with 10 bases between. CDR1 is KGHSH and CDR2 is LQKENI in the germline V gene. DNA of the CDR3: TGTGCCAGCTCCCCCGCCCCCGGGGCCAACGTCCTGACTTTC. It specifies CASSPAPGANVLTF.

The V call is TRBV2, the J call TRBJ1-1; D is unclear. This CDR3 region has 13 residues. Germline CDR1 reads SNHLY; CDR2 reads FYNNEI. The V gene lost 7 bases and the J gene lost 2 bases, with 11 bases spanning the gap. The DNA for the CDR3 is TGTGCCAGCATGGAGTACAGAAACACTGAAGCTTTCTTT. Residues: CASMEYRNTEAFF.

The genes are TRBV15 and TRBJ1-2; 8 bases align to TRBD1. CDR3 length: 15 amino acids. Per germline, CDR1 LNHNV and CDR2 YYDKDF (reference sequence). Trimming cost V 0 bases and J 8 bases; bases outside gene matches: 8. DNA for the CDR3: TGTGCCACCAGCAGAGATACGCAGGGGGCTGAGGGCTACACCTTC. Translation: CATSRDTQGAEGYTF.